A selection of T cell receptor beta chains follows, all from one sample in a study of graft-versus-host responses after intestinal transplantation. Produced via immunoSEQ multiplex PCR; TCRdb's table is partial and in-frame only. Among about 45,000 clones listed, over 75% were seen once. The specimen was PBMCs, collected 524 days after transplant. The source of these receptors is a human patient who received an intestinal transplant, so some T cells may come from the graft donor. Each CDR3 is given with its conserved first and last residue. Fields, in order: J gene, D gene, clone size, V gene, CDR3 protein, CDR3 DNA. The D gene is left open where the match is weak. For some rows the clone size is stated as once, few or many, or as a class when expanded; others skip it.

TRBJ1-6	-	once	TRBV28	CASSLAGVQTPLHF	TGTGCCAGCAGTTTAGCAGGGGTCCAAACACCCCTCCACTTT
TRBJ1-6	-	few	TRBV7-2	CASSLRWDSPLHF	TGTGCCAGCAGCTTAAGGTGGGATTCACCCCTCCACTTT
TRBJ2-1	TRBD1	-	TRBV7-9	CATCQQQSRRQGERDEQFF	TGTGCCACTTGCCAGCAGCAGTCACGCCGACAGGGGGAGCGGGATGAGCAGTTCTTC
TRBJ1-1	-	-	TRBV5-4	CASSLLREGLSTEAFF	TGTGCCAGCAGCTTGTTGCGGGAGGGCCTGAGCACTGAAGCTTTCTTT
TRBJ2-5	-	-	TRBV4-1	CASSQVSATQETQYF	TGCGCCAGCAGCCAAGTGTCGGCAACTCAAGAGACCCAGTACTTC
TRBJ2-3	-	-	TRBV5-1	CASSLESDTQYF	TGCGCCAGCAGCTTGGAGTCAGATACGCAGTATTTT
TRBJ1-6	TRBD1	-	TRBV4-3	CASSQDRQGNSPLHF	TGCGCCAGCAGCCAGGACCGACAGGGAAATTCACCCCTCCACTTT
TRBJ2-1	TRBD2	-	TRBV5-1	CASSLGSGRAHNEQFF	TGCGCCAGCAGCTTGGGTAGCGGGAGGGCCCACAATGAGCAGTTCTTC
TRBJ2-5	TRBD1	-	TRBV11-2	CASSLDRTGKETQYF	TGTGCCAGCAGCCTAGATCGGACAGGGAAGGAGACCCAGTACTTC
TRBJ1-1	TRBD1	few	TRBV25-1	CASRSQGENTEAFF	TGTGCCAGCCGATCACAGGGGGAGAACACTGAAGCTTTCTTT
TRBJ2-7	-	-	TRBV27	CASSLAGSLYEQYF	TGTGCCAGCAGTTTAGCGGGAAGCCTCTACGAGCAGTACTTC
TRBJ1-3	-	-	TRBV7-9	CASSSPPGNTIYF	TGTGCCAGCAGCTCACCCCCTGGAAACACCATATATTTT
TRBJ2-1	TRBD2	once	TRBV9	CASSTRIPGLAGGGDEQFF	TGTGCCAGCAGCACTAGGATACCGGGACTAGCGGGAGGAGGCGATGAGCAGTTCTTC
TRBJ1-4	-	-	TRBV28	CASSFSLGEYEKLFF	TGTGCCAGCAGTTTCAGTCTAGGGGAGTACGAAAAACTGTTTTTT
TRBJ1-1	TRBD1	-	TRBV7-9	CASSLRDRGSLGTEAFF	TGTGCCAGCAGCCTTCGGGACAGGGGGTCTCTTGGCACTGAAGCTTTCTTT
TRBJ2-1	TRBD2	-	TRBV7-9	CASSPKGFGGRALENEQFF	TGTGCCAGCAGCCCCAAAGGATTCGGCGGGAGGGCCTTAGAGAATGAGCAGTTCTTC
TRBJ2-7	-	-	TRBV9	CASSVEVFSYEQYF	TGTGCCAGCAGCGTAGAGGTGTTCTCCTACGAGCAGTACTTC
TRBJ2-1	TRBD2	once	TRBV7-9	CASSPETSGSRNEQFF	TGTGCCAGCAGCCCAGAGACTAGCGGGAGTAGAAATGAGCAGTTCTTC
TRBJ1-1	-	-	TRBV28	CASSSPGGEGTEAFF	TGTGCCAGCAGTTCCCCGGGAGGGGAGGGCACTGAAGCTTTCTTT
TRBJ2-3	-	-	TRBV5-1	CASSLGGTSTDTQYF	TGCGCCAGCAGCTTGGGAGGGACGAGCACAGATACGCAGTATTTT
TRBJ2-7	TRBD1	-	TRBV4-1	CASSEGQVSSYEQYF	TGCGCCAGCAGCGAGGGACAGGTGAGCTCCTACGAGCAGTACTTC
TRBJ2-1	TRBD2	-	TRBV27	CASSLSVGGLAGDLYNEQFF	TGTGCCAGCAGTTTATCGGTAGGGGGGCTAGCGGGAGATTTGTACAATGAGCAGTTCTTC
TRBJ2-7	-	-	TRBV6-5	CASATGSYEQYF	TGTGCCAGCGCTACAGGTTCCTACGAGCAGTACTTC
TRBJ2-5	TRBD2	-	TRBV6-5	CASRRLAGNQETQYF	TGTGCCAGCAGAAGACTAGCGGGAAACCAAGAGACCCAGTACTTC
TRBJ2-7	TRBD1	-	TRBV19	CASSPRQGGTYEQYF	TGTGCCAGTAGTCCCCGACAGGGGGGCACCTACGAGCAGTACTTC
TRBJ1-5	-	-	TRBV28	CASSPTGEVLQPQHF	TGTGCCAGCAGCCCAACAGGAGAGGTCTTGCAGCCCCAGCATTTT
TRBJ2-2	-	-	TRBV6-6	CASSYGGEYNTGELFF	TGTGCCAGCAGTTACGGTGGGGAGTATAACACCGGGGAGCTGTTTTTT
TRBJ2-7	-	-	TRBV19	CASSITGWAYEQYF	TGTGCCAGTAGTATTACGGGGTGGGCCTACGAGCAGTACTTC
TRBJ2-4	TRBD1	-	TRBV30	CAWSGTGLAKNIQYF	TGTGCCTGGAGTGGGACAGGGCTAGCCAAAAACATTCAGTACTTC
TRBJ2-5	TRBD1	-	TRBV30	CAPLTGAREETQYF	TGTGCCCCTCTGACAGGGGCGCGTGAAGAGACCCAGTACTTC
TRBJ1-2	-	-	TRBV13	CASSLRGDFSYGYTF	TGTGCCAGCAGCTTACGGGGGGATTTCAGCTATGGCTACACCTTC
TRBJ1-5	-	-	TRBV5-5	CASSSVLNQPQHF	TGTGCCAGCAGCTCAGTCCTCAATCAGCCCCAGCATTTT
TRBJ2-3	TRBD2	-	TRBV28	CASSLLAGGPDTQYF	TGTGCCAGCAGTTTGCTAGCGGGAGGGCCAGATACGCAGTATTTT
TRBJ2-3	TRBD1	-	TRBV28	CASMAWTGGSTDTQYF	TGTGCCAGCATGGCATGGACAGGGGGTAGCACAGATACGCAGTATTTT
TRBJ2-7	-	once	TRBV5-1	CASSLGPQGTYEQYF	TGCGCCAGCAGCTTGGGGCCCCAAGGAACCTACGAGCAGTACTTC
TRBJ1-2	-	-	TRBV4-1	CASSQGPRNYGYTF	TGCGCCAGCAGCCAAGGACCGCGAAACTATGGCTACACCTTC
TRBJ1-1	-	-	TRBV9	CASSVGPRVTNTEAFF	TGTGCCAGCAGCGTAGGGCCCAGGGTTACGAACACTGAAGCTTTCTTT
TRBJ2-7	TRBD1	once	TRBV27	CASSLSGTGSYEQYF	TGTGCCAGCAGTTTATCGGGGACAGGGTCCTACGAGCAGTACTTC
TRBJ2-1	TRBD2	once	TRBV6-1	CASSEYGGRAYNEQFF	TGTGCCAGCAGTGAATATGGCGGGAGGGCTTACAATGAGCAGTTCTTC
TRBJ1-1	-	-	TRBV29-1	CSVDPGANTEAFF	TGCAGCGTTGACCCGGGGGCGAACACTGAAGCTTTCTTT
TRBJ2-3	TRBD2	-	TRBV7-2	CASSPRLAGGPGTDTQYF	TGTGCCAGCAGCCCGCGACTAGCGGGAGGGCCAGGCACAGATACGCAGTATTTT